These 27 T cell receptor beta chains were all obtained from the same sample, sequenced in a study of blood T cell repertoires in COVID-19. The table came from immunoSEQ multiplex PCR; TCRdb's copy has only in-frame clones and leaves some out. The table includes a few hundred thousand clones, 65% to 90% detected once. The sample comprised PBMCs or T cells enriched from blood (not recorded which). The receptors originated from a woman in her late teens or twenties who had recovered from COVID-19.

The rearrangement joins TRBV20-1 to TRBJ2-1, with D unclear. Germline CDR1 reads DFQATT; CDR2 reads SNEGSKA (reference sequence). There are 11 residues in the CDR3. Trimming took 5 bases from V and 4 from J, leaving 6 bases between them. The chain's CDR3 is CSAPRYNEQFF. CDR3 nucleotides: TGCAGTGCTCCCCGGTACAATGAGCAGTTCTTC.

This clone was detected a few times. The chain recombines TRBV10-3 with TRBJ2-2, with 10 bases that match TRBD2. Unmatched junction bases numbered 11, after V lost 7 bases and J lost 6 bases. The CDR3 is 16 amino acids. Germline CDR1 ENHRY, CDR2 SYGVKD. The CDR3 loop reads CAITTEGLAGAGELFF. The CDR3 DNA reads TGTGCCATCACGACAGAGGGTCTAGCGGGAGCCGGGGAGCTGTTTTTT.

This chain joins TRBV24-1 and TRBJ2-1, with 8 bases lining up with TRBD2. Trimming at V came to 6 bases and at J to 7 bases, leaving 7 bases not matched to a gene. CDR3 length: 14 residues. Germline CDR1 reads KGHDR; CDR2 reads SFDVKD. CDR3 sequence reads: CATSSGSVRNEQFF. DNA of the CDR3: TGTGCCACCAGTAGCGGGAGTGTGCGGAATGAGCAGTTCTTC.

The chain joins TRBV29-1 to TRBJ1-2, with 7 positions matching TRBD1. In germline, CDR1 is SQVTM, CDR2 ANQGSEA. Losses at the gene ends were 5 bases for V and 8 bases for J; bases not matched to a gene: 5. The CDR3 has 11 residues. The CDR3 is CSVSTGAGYTF. DNA for the CDR3: TGCAGCGTTAGCACAGGGGCCGGCTACACCTTC.

The V gene is TRBV28, the J gene TRBJ1-5; TRBD1 matches 7 bases. V was clipped by 4 bases and J by 0 bases; unmatched bases: 6. Germline V CDR1 and CDR2: MDHEN, SYDVKM. CDR3 size: 16 residues. The CDR3 loop reads CASSWDSLYSNQPQHF. The CDR3 bases are TGTGCCAGCAGTTGGGACAGCCTTTATAGCAATCAGCCCCAGCATTTT.

This clone has only a few counts. The rearrangement joins TRBV30 to TRBJ1-6; the D gene is possibly TRBD1 (6 bases). V shed 3 bases and J shed 9 bases, with 15 bases lying between them. This CDR3 is built from 14 residues. The germline CDR1 and CDR2 sequences are GTSNPN and SVGIG (reference sequence). The chain's CDR3 is CAWRPHKDSSPLHF. CDR3 bases: TGTGCCTGGAGACCTCACAAGGACAGTTCACCCCTCCACTTT.

This chain uses TRBV21-1 with TRBJ2-1; TRBD2 was called by the table and not checked on the DNA. TRBV21-1 is designated a pseudogene. This CDR3 is built from 16 residues. The CDR3 bases are TGTGCCAGCAGCACCATGACTAGCGGCTCCTACAATGAGCAGTTCTTC. It codes for CASSTMTSGSYNEQFF.

The chain recombines TRBV15 with TRBJ1-2; possible D gene TRBD1, 5 bases. V was pared by 0 bases and J by 5 bases, with 13 bases between. The CDR3 loop spans 15 amino acids. From germline, CDR1 is LNHNV and CDR2 YYDKDF (reference sequence). The CDR3 sequence: CATSREGRVGYGYTF. DNA of the CDR3: TGTGCCACCAGCAGAGAGGGCAGGGTCGGGTATGGCTACACCTTC.

V usage is TRBV9 and J usage is TRBJ2-3; D is ambiguous. This CDR3 region has 12 residues. With 0 bases removed from V and 5 bases from J, the gap between germline ends came to 4 bases. Looked up from germline, CDR1 is SGDLS and CDR2 is YYNGEE. CDR3 amino acids: CASSVARDTQYF. CDR3 DNA: TGTGCCAGCAGCGTAGCTAGAGATACGCAGTATTTT. The whole variable domain, filled in from reference TRBV9 and TRBJ2-3, reads DSGVTQTPKHLITATGQRVTLRCSPRSGDLSVYWYQQSLDQGLQFLIQYYNGEERAKGNILERFSAQQFPDLHSELNLSSLELGDSALYFCASSVARDTQYFGPGTRLTVL.

This chain connects TRBV25-1 to TRBJ1-6; 7 bases match TRBD1. Germline V CDR1 and CDR2: MGHDK, SYGVNS. The CDR3 sequence is 15 residues long. The trim removed 6 bases at V and 10 bases at J, leaving 12 bases unmatched. This CDR3 reads CASSPTTGIGSPLHF. CDR3 sequence (DNA): TGTGCCAGCAGCCCTACGACAGGGATAGGATCACCCCTCCACTTT.

V and J are TRBV18 and TRBJ2-1, with 7 bases matching TRBD1. The length of the CDR3 is 14 residues. The trim removed 1 base at V and 8 bases at J, leaving 5 bases unmatched. Germline lookup yields CDR1 KGHSH and CDR2 LQKENI. The CDR3 is CASSPQTGTHEQFF. The CDR3 coding sequence is TGTGCCAGCTCACCACAGACAGGGACCCATGAGCAGTTCTTC.

The chain employs TRBV29-1 and TRBJ1-2; possible D gene TRBD1, 6 bases. Germline lookup yields CDR1 SQVTM and CDR2 ANQGSEA. CDR3 size: 14 residues. The ends were cut back, 7 bases at V and 2 bases at J, with 17 bases in the middle. CDR3 in amino acids: CSAHLTGTNYGYTF. DNA for the CDR3: TGCAGCGCCCACCTGACCGGGACAAACTATGGCTACACCTTC.

Here the CDR3 reads CASSPGRSAETQYF. In DNA, the CDR3 is TGTGCCAGCAGCCCCGGGAGAAGCGCAGAGACCCAGTACTTC. The chain is built from TRBV9 and TRBJ2-5; a weak D match, TRBD2 (6 bases). The CDR3 has 14 residues. Trimming left V 4 bases short and J 4 bases short, with 14 bases between. CDR1 is SGDLS, CDR2 YYNGEE, per germline.

This chain joins TRBV4-1 and TRBJ1-4; a weak D match, TRBD1 (6 bases). The germline V gene has CDR1 MGHRA and CDR2 YSYEKL. The CDR3 is 14 amino acids. Trimming cost V 1 base and J 8 bases, with 11 bases left between them. The CDR3 sequence is CASSQVEGGEKLFF. The CDR3, as DNA: TGCGCCAGCAGCCAAGTAGAGGGGGGGGAAAAACTGTTTTTT.

The V gene is TRBV15, the J gene TRBJ2-1; D remains ambiguous. Trimming left V 0 bases short and J 4 bases short, with 10 bases between. CDR1 and CDR2 from the germline V gene are LNHNV and YYDKDF (reference sequence). This CDR3 has 15 residues. The CDR3 spells CATSRESLPYNEQFF. CDR3 sequence (DNA): TGTGCCACCAGCAGAGAAAGCCTACCGTACAATGAGCAGTTCTTC.

The J gene is TRBJ1-2, the V gene TRBV27; perhaps TRBD1 as D (6 bases). The germline V gene encodes CDR1 MNHEY and CDR2 SMNVEV (reference sequence). The CDR3 is 14 amino acids. V shed 5 bases and J shed 3 bases, with 13 bases lying between them. CDR3 loop: CASSPPGQYYGYTF. For the CDR3, the DNA is TGTGCCAGCAGTCCCCCGGGACAATACTATGGCTACACCTTC.

The chain carries TRBV6-5 and TRBJ1-1, with a possible D match to TRBD1 (5 bases). From germline, CDR1 is MNHEY and CDR2 SVGAGI. The V gene lost 7 bases and the J gene lost 4 bases, with 13 bases spanning the gap. The CDR3 spans 13 residues. CDR3 in DNA: TGTGCCAGCACAGAACTCGGGGGCACTGAAGCTTTCTTT. Translating gives CASTELGGTEAFF.

This sequence joins TRBV7-3 and TRBJ2-3; tentative D call: TRBD1 (6 bases). CDR1 and CDR2 from the germline V gene are SGHTA and FQGTGA. The CDR3 is 17 amino acids. V was shortened by 2 bases and J by 2 bases, with 17 bases between the two germline ends. DNA for the CDR3: TGTGCCAGCAGCTTATTCTCCCGGGACACCGCCACAGATACGCAGTATTTT. This sequence encodes CASSLFSRDTATDTQYF.

Of note for this clone: The same CDR3 arises from other DNA sequences in this sample as well. This CDR3 reads CASSFSLTYEQYF. In nucleotides, the CDR3 is TGTGCCAGCAGTTTCAGTTTGACCTACGAGCAGTACTTC. The genes are TRBV28 and TRBJ2-7; no reliable D call. The germline V gene has CDR1 MDHEN and CDR2 SYDVKM. Trimming stripped 3 bases from V and 2 bases from J, with 8 bases between. The CDR3 is made up of 13 amino acids.

J is TRBJ1-1 and V is TRBV5-4; 10 bases map to TRBD1. Germline values: CDR1 SGHNT, CDR2 YYREEE (reference sequence). V was clipped by 2 bases and J by 1 base; unmatched bases: 8. CDR3 size: 17 residues. CDR3 residues: CASSFPGQGLRNTEAFF. CDR3 sequence (DNA): TGTGCCAGCAGCTTCCCGGGACAGGGGTTGAGGAACACTGAAGCTTTCTTT.

The chain has TRBV7-9 and TRBJ1-4; TRBD1 aligns across 12 bases. V lost 1 base and J lost 8; bases outside the gene matches: 2. The CDR3 totals 15 residues. The V gene's germline CDR1 is SEHNR and CDR2 FQNEAQ (reference sequence). CDR3: CASSLEGTGGEKLFF. The CDR3 region has the DNA TGTGCCAGCAGCTTAGAGGGGACAGGGGGCGAAAAACTGTTTTTT.

This sequence joins TRBV27 and TRBJ1-2; no firm D call. Germline V CDR1 and CDR2: MNHEY, SMNVEV (reference sequence). The CDR3 is 13 amino acids. Between the trimmed V and J ends, which lost 0 bases and 8 bases, there was a span of 10 bases. CDR3: CASSLSNQRGYTF. CDR3 bases: TGTGCCAGCAGTTTATCGAACCAACGGGGCTACACCTTC.

The chain carries TRBV4-1 and TRBJ1-2; D is perhaps TRBD1 (5 bases). Germline CDR1 is MGHRA and CDR2 is YSYEKL. V lost 1 base and J lost 2, with 8 bases in between. The CDR3 covers 14 residues. CDR3 coding DNA: TGCGCCAGCAGCCAAGGTACAGGAAACTATGGCTACACCTTC. This encodes CASSQGTGNYGYTF.

This clone showed up just once. The V call is TRBV2, the J call TRBJ1-2, with D perhaps matching TRBD1 (6 bases). Germline V CDR1 and CDR2: SNHLY, FYNNEI. Trimming removed 2 bases from V and 5 bases from J, with 12 bases in between. This CDR3 is 14 amino acids long. The CDR3 spells CASSERTDSYGYTF. As DNA, the CDR3 is TGTGCCAGCAGTGAAAGGACAGACTCGTATGGCTACACCTTC.

The chain recombines TRBV2 with TRBJ1-6, with TRBD1 as a possible D gene (6 bases). Germline-derived CDR1 and CDR2 are SNHLY and FYNNEI. Trimming stripped 6 bases from V and 6 bases from J, with 18 bases between. This CDR3 has 16 amino acids. This CDR3 is CASSPEITGSNSPLHF. The CDR3 DNA reads TGTGCCAGCAGCCCCGAGATAACAGGGTCTAATTCACCCCTCCACTTT.

The V and J genes are TRBV10-3 and TRBJ2-1, with D tentatively TRBD1 (5 bases). Germline assignment: CDR1 ENHRY and CDR2 SYGVKD. This CDR3 has 13 amino acids. V was pared by 7 bases and J by 7 bases, with 14 bases between. CDR3 region: CAITQGTRNEQFF. The CDR3 DNA follows: TGTGCCATCACTCAGGGAACGCGTAATGAGCAGTTCTTC.

V is TRBV19 and J is TRBJ1-1; 9 nucleotides match TRBD1. CDR1 and CDR2 from the germline V gene are LNHDA and SQIVND (reference sequence). V gave up 5 bases and J gave up 1 base; unmatched junction bases: 5. This CDR3 has 15 residues. CDR3 in DNA: TGTGCCAGTAGTCCCGGACAGGGGACGAACACTGAAGCTTTCTTT. Its translation: CASSPGQGTNTEAFF. Full variable domain (rest looked up from reference TRBV19 and TRBJ1-1): DGGITQSPKYLFRKEGQNVTLSCEQNLNHDAMYWYRQDPGQGLRLIYYSQIVNDFQKGDIAEGYSVSREKKESFPLTVTSAQKNPTAFYLCASSPGQGTNTEAFFGQGTRLTVV.